The sequence of this T cell receptor (beta chain) was determined in a study of blood T cell repertoires in COVID-19. Trimming removed 8 bases from V and 4 bases from J; junction bases left unmatched: 10. There are 14 residues in the CDR3. The V gene's germline CDR1 is MNHEY and CDR2 SVGAGI. The method was immunoSEQ multiplex PCR; TCRdb's version includes in-frame clones alone and lacks a portion of them. The sample shows approximately 400,000 clones, approximately 88% of them seen only once. Input material: peripheral blood. This sequence was found in a woman aged 45 to 65 with COVID-19, enrolled during active disease. The V call is TRBV6-5, the J call TRBJ1-1; 7 bases line up with TRBD1. DNA for the CDR3: TGTGCCAGCCGAGAATACAGGGGAGGCACTGAAGCTTTCTTT. Protein sequence: CASREYRGGTEAFF.